Listed below are T cell receptor beta chains from one sample, sequenced in a study of T cell responses to AZD1222 COVID-19 vaccine. Assay used: immunoSEQ multiplex PCR; TCRdb lists only in-frame clones, some missing. This sample has approximately 80,000 clones, with 70% to 90% found just once. The sequencing used peripheral blood, collected 28 days after the second AZD1222 dose. Receptors originate from an adult who received the AZD1222 COVID-19 vaccine. Both conserved end residues are part of each CDR3. D genes are given only for firm matches. The size entry is marked missing in some rows and otherwise reads once, few, many or a size class.

>TRBJ1-1|TRBV4-1|-|-
CASSQGPVAFF
TGCGCCAGCAGCCAAGGACCGGTGGCTTTCTTT
>TRBJ2-5|TRBV11-2|TRBD2|-
CASRYSGRAGKTQYF
TGTGCCAGCAGATATAGCGGGAGGGCCGGGAAGACCCAGTACTTC
>TRBJ2-4|TRBV5-1|-|-
CASSSTDGNIQYF
TGCGCCAGCAGCTCCACGGACGGGAACATTCAGTACTTC
>TRBJ1-5|TRBV4-1|TRBD1|-
CASSPGRDRGGNQPQHF
TGCGCCAGCAGCCCAGGTAGGGACAGGGGAGGCAATCAGCCCCAGCATTTT
>TRBJ1-2|TRBV1|-|-
CTSSLQGAYGYTF
TGCACCAGCAGCCTCCAGGGGGCCTATGGCTACACCTTC
>TRBJ2-1|TRBV2|TRBD2|-
CASGGSGYEQFF
TGTGCCAGCGGTGGTAGCGGGTATGAGCAGTTCTTC
>TRBJ1-5|TRBV21-1|-|-
CASSPVGPQHF
TGTGCCAGCAGCCCCGTTGGGCCCCAGCATTTT
>TRBJ2-5|TRBV28|TRBD2|-
CASSLAGGFQETQYF
TGTGCCAGCAGTTTAGCGGGGGGATTTCAAGAGACCCAGTACTTC
>TRBJ2-1|TRBV19|TRBD2|-
CASRTRAGGPSNEQFF
TGTGCCAGTAGAACTAGAGCGGGAGGGCCTTCCAATGAGCAGTTCTTC
>TRBJ2-2|TRBV9|-|-
CASSPSNTGELFF
TGTGCCAGCAGCCCTTCGAACACCGGGGAGCTGTTTTTT
>TRBJ1-1|TRBV18|TRBD1|-
CASSPGQGWDTEAFF
TGTGCCAGCTCCCCCGGACAGGGATGGGACACTGAAGCTTTCTTT
>TRBJ1-2|TRBV4-3|-|few
CASSQDLEGVINYGYTF
TGCGCCAGCAGCCAAGATCTTGAGGGGGTAATTAACTATGGCTACACCTTC
>TRBJ2-3|TRBV18|TRBD2|-
CASTTGLVGTDTQYF
TGTGCCAGCACAACCGGACTAGTCGGCACAGATACGCAGTATTTT
>TRBJ2-7|TRBV7-3|-|-
CASSSTWGGDLAVVRRREQYF
TGTGCCAGCAGCTCGACCTGGGGCGGGGACTTGGCCGTGGTTCGGCGGAGGGAGCAGTACTTC
>TRBJ2-7|TRBV18|TRBD1|few
CASSPQGQGNDEQYF
TGTGCCAGCTCACCCCAAGGACAGGGAAACGACGAGCAGTACTTC
>TRBJ1-2|TRBV11-2|TRBD1|-
CASSPDRGPYGYTF
TGTGCCAGCAGCCCTGACAGGGGGCCCTATGGCTACACCTTC
>TRBJ2-1|TRBV5-6|TRBD1|-
CASSSSGDRVDNEQFF
TGTGCCAGCAGCAGCTCGGGGGACAGGGTCGACAATGAGCAGTTCTTC
>TRBJ1-3|TRBV28|-|-
CASSFGYSGNTIYF
TGTGCCAGCAGTTTTGGGTACTCTGGAAACACCATATATTTT
>TRBJ2-7|TRBV5-1|-|-
CASSLGVENEQYF
TGCGCCAGCAGCTTGGGGGTAGAGAACGAGCAGTACTTC
>TRBJ1-4|TRBV6-5|-|-
CASSYLAGNEKLFF
TGTGCCAGCAGTTACCTGGCAGGAAATGAAAAACTGTTTTTT
>TRBJ1-6|TRBV6-1|TRBD1|-
CASSEGLGQGAWNSPLHF
TGTGCCAGCAGTGAAGGCCTGGGACAGGGGGCTTGGAATTCACCCCTCCACTTT
>TRBJ1-1|TRBV19|-|-
CASTPLGGEAFF
TGTGCCAGTACCCCTTTAGGTGGTGAAGCTTTCTTT
>TRBJ2-3|TRBV5-1|TRBD2|-
CASSLVSFAGVPWVDTQYF
TGCGCCAGCAGCTTGGTATCTTTTGCGGGGGTCCCCTGGGTAGATACGCAGTATTTT
>TRBJ2-5|TRBV9|TRBD2|-
CASSSRTSGSNQYF
TGTGCCAGCAGCTCCCGGACTAGCGGGAGCAACCAGTACTTC
>TRBJ1-5|TRBV27|-|-
CASSLSAGDLNQPQHF
TGTGCCAGCAGTTTATCAGCGGGGGACCTCAATCAGCCCCAGCATTTT
>TRBJ1-6|TRBV9|-|once
CASSGRTGGNSPLHF
TGTGCCAGCAGCGGAAGAACAGGTGGTAATTCACCCCTCCACTTT
>TRBJ1-1|TRBV29-1|-|-
CSVDQGGVEAFF
TGCAGCGTTGATCAGGGAGGGGTTGAAGCTTTCTTT
>TRBJ1-2|TRBV27|-|few
CASMGTDYGYTF
TGTGCCAGCATGGGTACAGACTATGGCTACACCTTC
>TRBJ1-4|TRBV5-1|TRBD1|-
CASSPDRTLHEKLFF
TGCGCCAGCAGCCCGGACAGGACATTGCATGAAAAACTGTTTTTT
>TRBJ1-5|TRBV7-9|TRBD1|once
CASSAPGQGYQPQHF
TGTGCCAGCAGCGCTCCGGGACAGGGATATCAGCCCCAGCATTTT
>TRBJ1-6|TRBV30|-|-
CAWTPGTLNSPLHF
TGTGCCTGGACTCCCGGGACCCTAAATTCACCCCTCCACTTT
>TRBJ1-4|TRBV6-5|-|-
CASSYNRVNEKLFF
TGTGCCAGCAGTTACAACAGGGTTAATGAAAAACTGTTTTTT
>TRBJ2-2|TRBV25-1|-|few
CASSENRVTGELFF
TGTGCCAGCAGTGAAAACAGGGTCACCGGGGAGCTGTTTTTT
>TRBJ2-1|TRBV6-5|-|-
CASADYDEQFF
TGTGCCAGCGCCGACTACGATGAGCAGTTCTTC
>TRBJ1-1|TRBV15|TRBD1|-
CATRRGTVNTEAFF
TGTGCCACCCGAAGGGGGACAGTGAACACTGAAGCTTTCTTT
>TRBJ1-4|TRBV18|TRBD1|-
CASSSGQGAEKLFF
TGTGCCAGCTCATCCGGACAGGGGGCTGAAAAACTGTTTTTT
>TRBJ1-6|TRBV28|-|-
CASSFYRSYNSPLHF
TGTGCCAGCAGTTTCTACCGCTCCTATAATTCACCCCTCCACTTT
>TRBJ1-3|TRBV5-6|-|-
CASSLGTAGNTIYF
TGTGCCAGCAGCTTGGGGACAGCTGGAAACACCATATATTTT
>TRBJ1-2|TRBV6-4|-|-
CASSDQPGARGYTF
TGTGCCAGCAGTGACCAACCGGGGGCGAGGGGCTACACCTTC
>TRBJ2-1|TRBV6-6|-|-
CASSETRYNEQFF
TGTGCCAGCAGTGAGACTAGGTACAATGAGCAGTTCTTC
>TRBJ1-5|TRBV30|TRBD1|-
CAFESAGGAQPQHF
TGTGCCTTCGAGTCGGCAGGGGGGGCTCAGCCCCAGCATTTT
>TRBJ2-3|TRBV30|-|once
CAWRGGASTDTQYF
TGTGCCTGGAGAGGGGGGGCGAGCACAGATACGCAGTATTTT
>TRBJ1-2|TRBV15|-|-
CATSRDARLNTF
TGTGCCACCAGCAGAGATGCCAGGTTAAACACCTTC
>TRBJ1-3|TRBV11-1|-|-
CASSATGMDTIYF
TGTGCCAGCAGCGCAACAGGGATGGACACCATATATTTT
>TRBJ1-3|TRBV6-6|-|-
CASSFTPSSGNTIYF
TGTGCCAGCAGTTTCACCCCGAGCTCTGGAAACACCATATATTTT
>TRBJ1-2|TRBV19|-|-
CATSPDSYQIYGHTF
TGTGCCACGTCGCCGGACAGCTACCAGATCTATGGCCACACCTTC
>TRBJ2-1|TRBV6-5|-|-
CASSGELSGNEQFF
TGTGCCAGCAGCGGGGAGTTAAGCGGGAATGAGCAGTTCTTC
>TRBJ1-1|TRBV3-1/TRBV3-2|TRBD1|-
CASSQMGQGNGITEAFF
TGTGCCAGCAGCCAAATGGGACAGGGGAACGGGATCACTGAAGCTTTCTTT
>TRBJ2-1|TRBV19|-|-
CASSIERAEQFF
TGTGCCAGTAGTATAGAGAGGGCTGAGCAGTTCTTC
>TRBJ2-1|TRBV15|TRBD2|-
CATSRGTGGLDEQFF
TGTGCCACCAGCAGAGGGACGGGGGGGTTGGATGAGCAGTTCTTC
>TRBJ1-1|TRBV5-4|TRBD1|-
CASSSNRGRPDTEAFF
TGTGCCAGCAGCTCGAACAGGGGGCGGCCCGACACTGAAGCTTTCTTT
>TRBJ1-2|TRBV20-1|-|-
CSARSYGYTF
TGCAGTGCTAGGTCATATGGCTACACCTTC
>TRBJ1-4|TRBV5-1|-|-
CASSLAQDHEKLFF
TGCGCCAGCAGCTTGGCACAGGACCATGAAAAACTGTTTTTT
>TRBJ2-5|TRBV5-1|-|few
CASSYQETQYF
TGCGCCAGCAGCTACCAAGAGACCCAGTACTTC
>TRBJ1-5|TRBV5-8|-|-
CASSLPRGVSNQPQHF
TGTGCCAGCAGCTTGCCACGTGGGGTCAGCAATCAGCCCCAGCATTTT
>TRBJ1-5|TRBV5-5|-|few
CASSRVAGSNQPQHF
TGTGCCAGCAGCCGCGTGGCGGGGTCCAATCAGCCCCAGCATTTT
>TRBJ1-5|TRBV19|-|-
CASRRGLRQPQHF
TGTGCCAGTAGACGGGGCCTGAGGCAGCCCCAGCATTTT
>TRBJ1-4|TRBV28|-|-
CASSFPATANEKLFF
TGTGCCAGCAGTTTTCCTGCTACCGCTAATGAAAAACTGTTTTTT
>TRBJ1-6|TRBV28|-|-
CASSLLTSRNSPLHF
TGTGCCAGCAGTTTATTAACAAGTCGGAATTCACCCCTCCACTTT
>TRBJ1-1|TRBV11-2|TRBD1|-
CASSRAGTDIAFF
TGTGCCAGCAGCCGAGCGGGGACAGACATTGCTTTCTTT